The T cell receptor (beta chain) described here comes from a study of early T cells in non-severe SARS-CoV-2 infection. Study-wide background: The study sequenced bulk RNA from unsorted whole blood, with chains unpaired.

Tagging with unique molecular identifiers was applied to individual cDNA molecules. Via MiXCR, TCRdb re-called the 5' RACE reads, giving one row per CDR3 protein. The sample includes over 55,000 distinct CDR3 sequences, roughly a tenth of them seen just once. Germline V gives CDR1 SNHLY, CDR2 FYNNEI. There are 12 residues in the CDR3. Trimming stripped 8 bases from V and 6 bases from J, with 10 bases between. Sample: whole blood. The clonotype comes from an adult who was a healthcare worker with PCR-confirmed SARS-CoV-2 infection or an uninfected control (not recorded which). The genes are TRBV2 and TRBJ2-2; D unresolved. In DNA, the CDR3 is TGTGCCAGCTGGTTGTTTTCCGGGGAGCTGTTTTTT. This sequence encodes CASWLFSGELFF.